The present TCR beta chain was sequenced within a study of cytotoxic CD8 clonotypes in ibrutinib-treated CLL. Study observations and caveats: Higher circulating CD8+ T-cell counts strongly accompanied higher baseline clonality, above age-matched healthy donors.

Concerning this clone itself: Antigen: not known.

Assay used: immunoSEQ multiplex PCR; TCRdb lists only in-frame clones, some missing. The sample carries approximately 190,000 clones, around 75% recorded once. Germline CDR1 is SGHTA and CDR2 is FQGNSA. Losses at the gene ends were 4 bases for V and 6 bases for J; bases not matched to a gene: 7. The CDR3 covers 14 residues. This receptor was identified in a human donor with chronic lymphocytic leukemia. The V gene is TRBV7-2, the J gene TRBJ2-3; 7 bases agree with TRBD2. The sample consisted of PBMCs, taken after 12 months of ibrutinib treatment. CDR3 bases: TGTGCCAGCAGCTGGGGGGGACTACCCGATACGCAGTATTTT. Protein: CASSWGGLPDTQYF.